This entry lists 11 T cell receptor beta chains sequenced from one sample in a study of identical twins (dated by TCRdb to 2015 to 2016). The library was produced with 5' RACE. The data were produced on an Illumina HiSeq 2000. TCRdb reprocessing: public reads trimmed at Q25 with fastp, clones called with MiXCR, in-frame beta chains kept. Each entry is one CDR3 protein sequence, shown with its most common DNA and genes. This sample has 200,000 to 250,000 distinct CDR3 sequences in its table, and 5% to 7% of those were observed once. More than 12% of the sample is in the top ten clones. The same specimen was also included in a second study, on T cells expressing NK-cell markers.

The sequenced material came from CD8+ T cells sorted from blood. Source of these receptors: a young woman in good health.

This chain links TRBV7-9 with TRBJ2-1, with TRBD2 as a possible D gene (6 bases). The V end lost 5 bases, the J end lost 2 bases, and 16 bases lay between the germline ends. The CDR3 runs 16 residues. Germline CDR1 SEHNR, CDR2 FQNEAQ (reference sequence). In nucleotides, the CDR3 is TGTGCCAGCAGCCCCGGAGTCGGCGGGACCTACAATGAGCAGTTCTTC. As protein: CASSPGVGGTYNEQFF.

This clonotype has just a few counts. V usage is TRBV24-1 and J usage is TRBJ2-7; 7 nucleotides line up with TRBD2. V lost 4 bases, J lost 13 bases, and 12 bases stayed unmatched. The CDR3 is 13 amino acids. Per germline, CDR1 KGHDR and CDR2 SFDVKD. CDR3 DNA sequence: TGTGCCACCAGTGACCGGGGGTCTAGCGGCTTATACTTC. Its translation: CATSDRGSSGLYF.

The chain is built from TRBV20-1 and TRBJ2-3; TRBD2 aligns across 10 bases. V lost 4 bases and J lost 2; bases outside the gene matches: 9. There are 16 residues in the CDR3. Germline-derived CDR1 and CDR2 are DFQATT and SNEGSKA (reference sequence). The CDR3 here is CSAIRTSGTLTDTQYF. CDR3 coding DNA: TGCAGTGCTATAAGGACTAGCGGCACGCTCACAGATACGCAGTATTTT.

The chain has TRBV3-1 and TRBJ1-5, with D unresolved. This CDR3 has 14 amino acids. V lost 0 bases and J lost 4, with 7 bases in between. CDR1 and CDR2 (germline): LGHDT, YNNKEL (reference sequence). The CDR3 loop is CASSQDSWNQPQHF. The CDR3 DNA reads as TGTGCCAGCAGCCAAGACAGTTGGAATCAGCCCCAGCATTTT.

This clonotype has more than one count but fewer than ten. CDR3 bases: TGCGCCAGCAGCCCTTTCGAGGGGGCAGCTAACACCGGGGAGCTGTTTTTT. Translation gives CASSPFEGAANTGELFF. This chain joins TRBV4-1 and TRBJ2-2, with TRBD1 matching 7 bases. CDR1 MGHRA and CDR2 YSYEKL come from the germline V gene. The J segment lost 2 bases and the V segment lost 4 bases, leaving 10 bases of the junction unmatched. The CDR3 is 17 residues long.

This clonotype was seen at least ten times. The V and J genes are TRBV5-6 and TRBJ2-1; D unclear. CDR3 size: 14 residues. Deletions cut 0 bases from V and 0 bases from J, with 4 bases between. The germline CDR1 and CDR2 sequences are SGHDT and YYEEEE. The CDR3 region is CASSLGNSYNEQFF. The CDR3 region has the DNA TGTGCCAGCAGCTTGGGGAACTCCTACAATGAGCAGTTCTTC.

This clonotype showed up just a few times. V usage is TRBV20-1 and J usage is TRBJ2-2, with D possibly being TRBD2 (6 bases). V lost 3 bases to trimming and J lost 2 bases, with 10 bases between them. The CDR3 has 14 residues. Germline V CDR1 and CDR2: DFQATT, SNEGSKA (reference sequence). The CDR3: CSASMDYNTGELFF. The CDR3 bases are TGCAGTGCTAGTATGGACTATAACACCGGGGAGCTGTTTTTT.

The chain joins TRBV9 to TRBJ1-2; D uncertain. The germline V gene has CDR1 SGDLS and CDR2 YYNGEE. CDR3 length: 13 amino acids. V was trimmed by 3 bases and J by 2 bases, leaving 8 bases between them. Here the CDR3 DNA reads TGTGCCAGCAGCGACCGACGGAACTATGGCTACACCTTC. Protein product: CASSDRRNYGYTF.

The chain joins TRBV7-8 to TRBJ1-5; possible D gene TRBD1, 5 bases. The CDR3 contains 15 residues. CDR1 and CDR2 (germline): SGHVS, FQNEAQ. Trimming removed 1 base from V and 9 bases from J, with 16 bases in between. CDR3 in DNA: TGTGCCAGCAGCTTAGAATCCGGGGCCGGGGGGCCCCAGCATTTT. It yields the protein CASSLESGAGGPQHF.

The chain combines TRBV29-1 with TRBJ1-1; D remains unclear. The CDR3 has 11 residues. Germline values: CDR1 SQVTM, CDR2 ANQGSEA. Trimming shortened V by 6 bases and J by 6 bases, and 11 bases separated the two germline ends. CDR3: CSVQKVAEAFF. As DNA, the CDR3 is TGCAGCGTCCAAAAGGTCGCTGAAGCTTTCTTT.

The chain uses TRBV4-2 and TRBJ2-7; tentatively, D is TRBD2 (5 bases). Per the germline V gene, CDR1 is LGHNA and CDR2 is YNFKEQ. This CDR3 has 13 residues. V lost 9 bases and J 6 bases, leaving 18 bases between the germline ends. The CDR3 DNA reads as TGTGCCAGGGGCCACGGACTCCTCTGCGAGCAGTACTTC. This gives the protein CARGHGLLCEQYF.